This paragraph reports one T cell receptor beta chain. The antigen is unknown. This sample is part of a study of PD-L1 blockade in urothelial cancer. Study-level information: The patients' atezolizumab therapy, 1,200 mg intravenously every 3 weeks, started at some point between 2014 and 2016.

CDR1 is SGHRS and CDR2 is YFSETQ in the germline V gene. Trimming shortened V by 1 base and J by 10 bases, and 11 bases separated the two germline ends. The CDR3 is made up of 13 amino acids. Synthetic templates analogous to TCR were spiked into all PCRs individually. The data were produced by immunoSEQ multiplex PCR, yet TCRdb's version contains in-frame clones alone and is incomplete. The table shows 20,000 to 25,000 clones, with 84% occurring only once. Whole-study results and caveats: Tumor-associated TCR clones expanded more in blood at 3 weeks in patients with durable benefit.

The sample here was PBMCs, taken around atezolizumab (anti-PD-L1) treatment. The origin of this receptor is a man aged 65 to 79 with urothelial cancer. The rearrangement links TRBV5-1 to TRBJ1-4, with D maybe TRBD1 (5 bases). DNA of the CDR3: TGCGCCAGCAGCTTGAGGGAGGGGTTAAAACTGTTTTTT. This sequence encodes CASSLREGLKLFF. The complete variable domain, with remaining parts taken from reference TRBV5-1 and TRBJ1-4, reads KAGVTQTPRYLIKTRGQQVTLSCSPISGHRSVSWYQQTPGQGLQFLFEYFSETQRNKGNFPGRFSGRQFSNSRSEMNVSTLELGDSALYLCASSLREGLKLFFGSGTQLSVL.